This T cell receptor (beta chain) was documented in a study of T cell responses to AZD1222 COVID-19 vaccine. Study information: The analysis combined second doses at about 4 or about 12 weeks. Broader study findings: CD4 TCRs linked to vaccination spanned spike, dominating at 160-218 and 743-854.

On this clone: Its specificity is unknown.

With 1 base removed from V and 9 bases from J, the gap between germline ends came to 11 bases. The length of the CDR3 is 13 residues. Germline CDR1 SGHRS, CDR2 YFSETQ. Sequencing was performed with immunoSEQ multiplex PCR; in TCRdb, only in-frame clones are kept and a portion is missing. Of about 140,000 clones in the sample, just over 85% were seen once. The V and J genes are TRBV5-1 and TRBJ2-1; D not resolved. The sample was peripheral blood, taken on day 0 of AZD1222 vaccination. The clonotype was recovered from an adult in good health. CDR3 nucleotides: TGCGCCAGCAGCTTGAATGTGGCAGGTGAGCAGTTCTTC. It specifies CASSLNVAGEQFF.